A selection of T cell receptor beta chains follows, all from one sample in a study of immune heterogeneity within non-small cell lung tumors. TCRdb reprocessed the multiplex PCR reads with MiXCR, giving one entry per CDR3 protein. This sample carries roughly 3,200 distinct CDR3 sequences, roughly 16% of them seen once, and the ten largest clones take 15% to 20%. Sequenced sample: lung tumor tissue. Receptors were obtained from a man aged 50 to 60 with non-small cell lung cancer. Both conserved end residues are part of each CDR3. A D gene is named only where the DNA matches it firmly. Some rows mark clone size as missing; the rest say once, few, many or name a class of expanded clone.

J gene,clone size,V gene,D gene,CDR3 DNA,CDR3 protein
TRBJ2-1,few,TRBV6-7,-,TGTGCCACCGGGCTCCTTGGGAATGAGCAGTTCTTC,CATGLLGNEQFF
TRBJ1-2,medium-sized,TRBV10-2,-,TGCGCCAGCAGTGAAGGTCACTCGCAGATCTATGGCTACACCTTC,CASSEGHSQIYGYTF
TRBJ1-2,medium-sized,TRBV7-6,-,TGTGCCAGCAGCTTAGCGGGACACATCTATGGCTACACCTTC,CASSLAGHIYGYTF
TRBJ1-5,medium-sized,TRBV15,-,TGTGCCACCAGCAGCGGGGGTTTTAATCAGCCCCAGCATTTT,CATSSGGFNQPQHF
TRBJ2-1,few,TRBV5-5,-,TGTGCCAGCAGCTTCTTCGGAGACAATGAGCAGTTCTTC,CASSFFGDNEQFF
TRBJ1-6,-,TRBV27,-,TGTGCCAGCAGGGGTCCCATTAATTCACCCCTCCACTTT,CASRGPINSPLHF
TRBJ2-1,medium-sized,TRBV20-1,TRBD2,TGCAGTGTAGCACTAGCGGGCTACAATGAGCAGTTCTTC,CSVALAGYNEQFF
TRBJ2-5,-,TRBV3-1,-,TGTGCCAGCAGCCAAGGGAGGGGCAAGTACCAAGAGACCCAGTACTTC,CASSQGRGKYQETQYF
TRBJ2-1,medium-sized,TRBV20-1,TRBD1,TGCAGTGCCCTGGAACCCGGGACAGGGAGGGGTGAGCAGTTCTTC,CSALEPGTGRGEQFF
TRBJ1-2,medium-sized,TRBV6-1,-,TGTGCCAGCAGTCCGTCGAACTATGGCTACACCTTC,CASSPSNYGYTF
TRBJ2-1,medium-sized,TRBV19,TRBD1,TGTGCCAGTAGTCAACGGGACAGGGGGGAAAGGGAGCAGTTCTTC,CASSQRDRGEREQFF
TRBJ2-2,medium-sized,TRBV20-1,-,TGCAGTGCTAGTGCCAGGGCCGCCGGGGAGCTGTTTTTT,CSASARAAGELFF
TRBJ1-2,medium-sized,TRBV6-1,-,TGTGCCAGCAGTGAAGGGGTCAACTATGGCTACACCTTC,CASSEGVNYGYTF
TRBJ2-1,medium-sized,TRBV15,-,TGTGCCACCAGCAGAAAAAGAGCGACACGCTCCTACAATGAGCAGTTCTTC,CATSRKRATRSYNEQFF
TRBJ2-7,medium-sized,TRBV28,-,TGTGCCAGCAGATCGGGGACGTTCTCCTACGAGCAGTACTTC,CASRSGTFSYEQYF
TRBJ2-7,medium-sized,TRBV19,TRBD2,TGTGCCAGTAGTATAACTCTAGCGGGAGCCGAGCAGTACTTC,CASSITLAGAEQYF
TRBJ2-1,many,TRBV2,TRBD2,TGTGCCAGCAAGCGGGAGGGTTACAATGAGCAGTTCTTC,CASKREGYNEQFF
TRBJ1-5,medium-sized,TRBV28,-,TGTGCCAGCAGTTTTAGGGGTCAGCCCCAGCATTTT,CASSFRGQPQHF
TRBJ1-2,medium-sized,TRBV11-2,TRBD1,TGTGCCAGCAGCCGAACGACAGGGGGCTATGGCTACACCTTC,CASSRTTGGYGYTF
TRBJ2-7,large,TRBV2,TRBD1,TGTGCCAGCAGTTATGGACAGGACTCATACGAGCAGTACTTC,CASSYGQDSYEQYF
TRBJ2-1,-,TRBV9,TRBD1,TGTGCCAGCAGCGTAGAAATCAGGGGGAATGAGCAGTTCTTC,CASSVEIRGNEQFF
TRBJ2-6,-,TRBV5-1,-,TGCGCCAGCAGCCCGCGGGGTCCTGGGGCCAACGTCCTGACTTTC,CASSPRGPGANVLTF
TRBJ2-1,medium-sized,TRBV28,-,TGTGCCAGCAATTCTCTAGGGGCTGACTACAATGAGCAGTTCTTC,CASNSLGADYNEQFF
TRBJ2-4,many,TRBV27,-,TGTGCCAGCAGTTTAGTCCGAAGCACGGCCAAAAACATTCAGTACTTC,CASSLVRSTAKNIQYF
TRBJ2-7,once,TRBV13,-,TGTGCCAGCGCTCGGGGAACAAGAGAGCAGTACTTC,CASARGTREQYF
TRBJ2-2,many,TRBV5-5,-,TGTGCCAGCAGCCCGAGGGGATGGACCGGGGAGCTGTTTTTT,CASSPRGWTGELFF
TRBJ2-7,medium-sized,TRBV10-3,-,TGTGCCACCCAGCAGGACGCAGGGAGCTCCTACGAGCAGTACTTC,CATQQDAGSSYEQYF
TRBJ2-1,medium-sized,TRBV24-1,TRBD2,TGTGCCACCAGTGACCGTAGCGGGAGCTACTACAATGAGCAGTTCTTC,CATSDRSGSYYNEQFF
TRBJ1-2,medium-sized,TRBV9,-,TGTGCCAGCAGCGTCAGGGATGTGGGGTATGGCTACACCTTC,CASSVRDVGYGYTF
TRBJ2-1,few,TRBV5-4,TRBD2,TGTGCCAGCAGCTTGGCTAGCGGGAGGGCCACTGAGCAGTTCTTC,CASSLASGRATEQFF
TRBJ1-5,medium-sized,TRBV27,-,TGTGCCAGCAGTTTTAAGGTCAATCAGCCCCAGCATTTT,CASSFKVNQPQHF
TRBJ2-7,medium-sized,TRBV5-1,-,TGCGCCAGCAGCCTCGGACTAGGCAGGGGCGAGCAGTACTTC,CASSLGLGRGEQYF
TRBJ2-7,medium-sized,TRBV6-1,TRBD2,TGTGCCAGCAGTCGACAGCCTAGCGGGAGTTACGAGCAGTACTTC,CASSRQPSGSYEQYF
TRBJ2-1,medium-sized,TRBV9,TRBD2,TGTGCCAGCAGCGAAGCGGGGGTAGGATCCTACAATGAGCAGTTCTTC,CASSEAGVGSYNEQFF
TRBJ1-5,medium-sized,TRBV28,TRBD1,TGTGCCAGCAGTCCGTGGGACAGGCAGGGGTATAGCAATCAGCCCCAGCATTTT,CASSPWDRQGYSNQPQHF